Sequencing of this T cell receptor beta chain was carried out in a study of blood T cells in healthy people across ages. A second PCR, run for 7 to 11 cycles, used a sample-barcoded 5' primer plus a J-beta primer mix. TCRdb re-called the 5' RACE reads through MiXCR, storing one row per CDR3 protein. The sample lists hundreds of thousands of distinct CDR3 sequences, around 40% occurring once. This CDR3 has 14 amino acids. The ends lost 2 bases at V and 4 bases at J; junction bases unmatched: 4. Germline V gene sequence: CDR1 MNHEY, CDR2 SVGAGI. Sequencing was carried out using blood. This TCR was recovered from a woman aged 55 to 70 in good health. This rearrangement joins TRBV6-5 to TRBJ2-7; 8 nucleotides line up with TRBD2. The CDR3: CASSYDGRGYEQYF. CDR3 nucleotides: TGTGCCAGCAGTTACGACGGGAGGGGGTACGAGCAGTACTTC.